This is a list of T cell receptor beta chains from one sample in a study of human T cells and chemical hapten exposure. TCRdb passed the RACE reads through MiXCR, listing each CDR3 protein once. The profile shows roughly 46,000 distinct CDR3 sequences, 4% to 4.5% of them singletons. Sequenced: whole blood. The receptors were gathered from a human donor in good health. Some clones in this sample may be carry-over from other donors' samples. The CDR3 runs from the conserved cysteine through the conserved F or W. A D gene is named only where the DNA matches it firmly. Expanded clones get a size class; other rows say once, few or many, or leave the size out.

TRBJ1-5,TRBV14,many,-,TGTGCCAGCAGCCAAGATTGGAATCAGCCCCAGCATTTT,CASSQDWNQPQHF
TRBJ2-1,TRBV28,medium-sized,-,TGTGCCAGCACTTACCAACCCAGGGGTACTGAGCAGTTCTTC,CASTYQPRGTEQFF
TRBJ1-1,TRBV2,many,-,TGTGCCAGCAGCCAGGAGGCGGGGAACACTGAAGCTTTCTTT,CASSQEAGNTEAFF
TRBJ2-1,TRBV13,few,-,TGTGCCAGCAGCTTAAGGCTAGGGGGAGGGCCGCCAGATGAGCAGTTCTTC,CASSLRLGGGPPDEQFF
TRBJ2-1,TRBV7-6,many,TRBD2,TGTGCCAGCAGCTTAGGAGTGGGACTAGCGAGCAGCTCCTACAATGAGCAGTTCTTC,CASSLGVGLASSSYNEQFF
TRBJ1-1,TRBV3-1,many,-,TGTGCCAGCAGCCATGGAGTTGGGGGTGAAGCTTTCTTT,CASSHGVGGEAFF
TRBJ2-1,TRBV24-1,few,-,TGTGCCACCAGTGAGCTTGAGGGGTCCAATGAGCAGTTCTTC,CATSELEGSNEQFF
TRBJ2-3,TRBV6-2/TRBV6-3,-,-,TGTGCCAGCAGTTACTCGGGGACCCCAGTCGATACGCAGTATTTT,CASSYSGTPVDTQYF
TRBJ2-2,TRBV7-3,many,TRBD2,TGTGCCAGCAGCATGACTAGCGGGAGTACCGGGGAGCTGTTTTTT,CASSMTSGSTGELFF
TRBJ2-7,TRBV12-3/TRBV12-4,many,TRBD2,TGTGCCAGCAGTTTATTCGGGACTAGCCTCCACGAGCAGTACTTC,CASSLFGTSLHEQYF
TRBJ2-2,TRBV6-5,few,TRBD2,TGTGCCAGCATAGGGCTAGCGGGAGTGACCGGGGAGCTGTTTTTT,CASIGLAGVTGELFF
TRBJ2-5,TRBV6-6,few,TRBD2,TGTGCCAGCAGTCGGGGACTAGCGGGAGGTTTTGCGGAGACCCAGTACTTC,CASSRGLAGGFAETQYF